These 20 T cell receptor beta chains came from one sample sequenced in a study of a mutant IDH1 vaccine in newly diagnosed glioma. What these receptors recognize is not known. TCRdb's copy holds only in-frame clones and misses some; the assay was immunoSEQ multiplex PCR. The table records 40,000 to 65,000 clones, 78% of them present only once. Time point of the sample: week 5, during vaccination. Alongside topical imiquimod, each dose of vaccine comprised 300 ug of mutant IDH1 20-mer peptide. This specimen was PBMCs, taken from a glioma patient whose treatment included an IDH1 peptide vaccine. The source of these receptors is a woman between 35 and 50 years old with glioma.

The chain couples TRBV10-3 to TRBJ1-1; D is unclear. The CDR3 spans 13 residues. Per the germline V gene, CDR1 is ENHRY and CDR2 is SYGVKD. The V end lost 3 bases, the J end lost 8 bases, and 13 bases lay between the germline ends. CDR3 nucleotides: TGTGCCATCAGTGACAGGACTGTTTTCGAAGCTTTCTTT. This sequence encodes CAISDRTVFEAFF.

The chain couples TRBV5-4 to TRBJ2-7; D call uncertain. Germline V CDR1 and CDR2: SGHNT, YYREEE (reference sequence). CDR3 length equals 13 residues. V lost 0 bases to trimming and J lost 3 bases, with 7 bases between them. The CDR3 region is CASSLGMDYEQYF. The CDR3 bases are TGTGCCAGCAGCTTGGGGATGGACTACGAGCAGTACTTC.

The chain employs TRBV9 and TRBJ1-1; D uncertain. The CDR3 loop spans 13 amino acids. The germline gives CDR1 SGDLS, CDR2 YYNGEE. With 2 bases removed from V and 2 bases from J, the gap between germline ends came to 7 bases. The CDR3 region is CASSVDTNTEAFF. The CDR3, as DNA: TGTGCCAGCAGCGTTGACACAAACACTGAAGCTTTCTTT.

For the CDR3, the DNA is TGTGCCAGCAGCTTAGAGACAGTGTATGGCTACACCTTC. Protein product: CASSLETVYGYTF. The chain employs TRBV7-8 and TRBJ1-2; weak D call: TRBD1 (5 bases). Germline-derived CDR1 and CDR2 are SGHVS and FQNEAQ. The CDR3 is 13 residues long. V shed 1 base and J shed 5 bases, with 8 bases lying between them.

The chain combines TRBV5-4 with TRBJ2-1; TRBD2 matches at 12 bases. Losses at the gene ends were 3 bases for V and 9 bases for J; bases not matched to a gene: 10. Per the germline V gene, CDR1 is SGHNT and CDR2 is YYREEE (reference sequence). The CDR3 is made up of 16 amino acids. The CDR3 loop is CASSSLAGGVLGEQFF. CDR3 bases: TGTGCCAGCAGCTCCCTAGCGGGGGGGGTTCTGGGTGAGCAGTTCTTC.

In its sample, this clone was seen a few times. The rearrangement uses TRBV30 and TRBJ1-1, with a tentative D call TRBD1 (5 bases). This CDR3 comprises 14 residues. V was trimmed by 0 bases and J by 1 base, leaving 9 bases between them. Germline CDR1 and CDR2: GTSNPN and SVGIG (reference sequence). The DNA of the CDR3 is TGTGCCTGGAGTGTAGGGACGCCGAACACTGAAGCTTTCTTT. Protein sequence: CAWSVGTPNTEAFF.

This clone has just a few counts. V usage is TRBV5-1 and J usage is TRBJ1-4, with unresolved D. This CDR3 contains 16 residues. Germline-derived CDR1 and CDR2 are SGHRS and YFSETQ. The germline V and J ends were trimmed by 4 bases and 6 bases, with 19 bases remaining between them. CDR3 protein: CASSVISGYGDEKLFF. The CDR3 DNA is TGCGCCAGCAGCGTCATAAGCGGTTACGGGGATGAAAAACTGTTTTTT.

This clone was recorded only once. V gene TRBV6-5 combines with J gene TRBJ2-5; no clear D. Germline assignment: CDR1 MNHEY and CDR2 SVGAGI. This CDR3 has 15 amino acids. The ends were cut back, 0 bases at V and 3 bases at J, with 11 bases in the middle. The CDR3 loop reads CASSYSHAGKETQYF. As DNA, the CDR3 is TGTGCCAGCAGTTACTCGCACGCCGGAAAAGAGACCCAGTACTTC.

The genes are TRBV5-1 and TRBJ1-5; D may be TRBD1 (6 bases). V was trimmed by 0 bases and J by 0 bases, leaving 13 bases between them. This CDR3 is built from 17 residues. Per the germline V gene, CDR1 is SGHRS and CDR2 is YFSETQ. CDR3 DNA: TGCGCCAGCAGCTTGGGGGCCGGGACACTTAGCAATCAGCCCCAGCATTTT. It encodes CASSLGAGTLSNQPQHF.

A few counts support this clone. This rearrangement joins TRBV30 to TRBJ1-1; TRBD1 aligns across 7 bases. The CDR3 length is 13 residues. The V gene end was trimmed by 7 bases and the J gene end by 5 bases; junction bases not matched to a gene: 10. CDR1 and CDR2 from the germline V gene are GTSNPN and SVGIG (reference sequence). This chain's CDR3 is CASLDRERTEAFF. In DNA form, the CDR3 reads TGTGCCTCCCTAGACAGGGAGAGGACTGAAGCTTTCTTT. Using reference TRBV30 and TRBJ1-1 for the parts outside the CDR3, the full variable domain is SQTIHQWPATLVQPVGSPLSLECTVEGTSNPNLYWYRQAAGRGLQLLFYSVGIGQISSEVPQNLSASRPQDRQFILSSKKLLLSDSGFYLCASLDRERTEAFFGQGTRLTVV.

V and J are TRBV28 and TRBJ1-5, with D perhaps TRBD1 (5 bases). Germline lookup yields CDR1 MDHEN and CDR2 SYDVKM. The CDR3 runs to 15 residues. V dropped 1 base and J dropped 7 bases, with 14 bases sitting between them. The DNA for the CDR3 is TGTGCCAGCAGTTTATTTGCAGGGCACGGGCAGCCCCAGCATTTT. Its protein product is CASSLFAGHGQPQHF.

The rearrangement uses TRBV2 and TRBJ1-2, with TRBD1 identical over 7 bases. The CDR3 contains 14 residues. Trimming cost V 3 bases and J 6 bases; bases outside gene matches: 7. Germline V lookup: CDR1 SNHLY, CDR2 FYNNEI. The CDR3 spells CASSDRSGGDGYTF. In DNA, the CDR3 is TGTGCCAGCAGTGATAGGTCAGGGGGGGATGGCTACACCTTC.

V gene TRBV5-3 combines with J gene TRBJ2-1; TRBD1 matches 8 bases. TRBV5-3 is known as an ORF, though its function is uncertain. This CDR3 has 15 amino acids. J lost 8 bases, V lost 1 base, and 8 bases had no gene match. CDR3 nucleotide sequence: TGTGCCAGAAGCTTGCTCCGGGACAGGAGTTATGAGCAGTTCTTC. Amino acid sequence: CARSLLRDRSYEQFF.

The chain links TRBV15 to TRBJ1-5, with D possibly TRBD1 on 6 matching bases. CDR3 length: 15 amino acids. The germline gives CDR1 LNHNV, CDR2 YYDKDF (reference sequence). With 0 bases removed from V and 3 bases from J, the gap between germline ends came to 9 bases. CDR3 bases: TGTGCCACCAGCAGAGATCGGGGGGCCAATCAGCCCCAGCATTTT. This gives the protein CATSRDRGANQPQHF.

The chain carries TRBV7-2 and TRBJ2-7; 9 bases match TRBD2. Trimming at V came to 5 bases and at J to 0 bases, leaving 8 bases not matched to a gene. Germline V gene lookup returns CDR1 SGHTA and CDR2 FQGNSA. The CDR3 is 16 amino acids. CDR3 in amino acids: CASSPAGAGGSYEQYF. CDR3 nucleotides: TGTGCCAGCAGCCCCGCAGGAGCGGGGGGCTCCTACGAGCAGTACTTC.

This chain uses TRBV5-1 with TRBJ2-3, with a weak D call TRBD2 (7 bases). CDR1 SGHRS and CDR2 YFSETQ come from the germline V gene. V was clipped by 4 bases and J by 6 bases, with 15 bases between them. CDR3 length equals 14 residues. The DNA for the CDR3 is TGCGCCAGCAGCGGGGCGGGGGCGGAGGATACGCAGTATTTT. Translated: CASSGAGAEDTQYF.

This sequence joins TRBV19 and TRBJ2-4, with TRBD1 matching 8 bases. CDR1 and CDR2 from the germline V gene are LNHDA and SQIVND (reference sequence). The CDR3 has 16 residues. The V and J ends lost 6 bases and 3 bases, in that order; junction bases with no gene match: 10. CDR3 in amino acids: CASSLLPTGVKNIQYF. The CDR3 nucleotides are TGTGCCAGTAGCCTCCTACCGACAGGGGTCAAAAACATTCAGTACTTC.

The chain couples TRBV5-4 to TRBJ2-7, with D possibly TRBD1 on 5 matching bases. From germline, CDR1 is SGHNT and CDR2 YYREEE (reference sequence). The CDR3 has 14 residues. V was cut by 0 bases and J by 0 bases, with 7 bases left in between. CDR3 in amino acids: CASSLGQGSYEQYF. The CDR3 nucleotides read TGTGCCAGCAGCTTGGGGCAGGGCTCCTACGAGCAGTACTTC.

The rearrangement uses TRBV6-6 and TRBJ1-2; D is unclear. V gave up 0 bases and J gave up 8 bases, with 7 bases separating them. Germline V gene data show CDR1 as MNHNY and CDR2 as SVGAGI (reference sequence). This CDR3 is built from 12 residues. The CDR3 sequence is CASSYSIEGYTF. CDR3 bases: TGTGCCAGCAGTTACTCCATCGAAGGCTACACCTTC.

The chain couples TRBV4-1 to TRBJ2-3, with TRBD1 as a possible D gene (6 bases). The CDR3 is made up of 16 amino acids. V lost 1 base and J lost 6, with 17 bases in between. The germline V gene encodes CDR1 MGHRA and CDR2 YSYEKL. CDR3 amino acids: CASSQAGQGITDTQYF. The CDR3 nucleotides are TGCGCCAGCAGCCAAGCTGGTCAGGGGATTACGGATACGCAGTATTTT.